A selection of T cell receptor beta chains follows, all from one sample in a study of breast tumors, draining lymph nodes, adjacent tissues. TCRdb itself ran the multiplex PCR reads through MiXCR, one entry per CDR3 protein. The profile shows about 110,000 distinct CDR3 sequences, more than 25% of them singletons. What was sequenced was axillary lymph node tissue. The receptors stem from a female donor with breast cancer. Some clones in this sample may be carry-over from other donors' samples. CDR3s include the opening cysteine and the closing phenylalanine or tryptophan.

V gene: TRBV29-1; CDR3 protein: CSVVGGEDYGYTF
V gene: TRBV7-9; CDR3 protein: CASSLQTGNYGYTF
V gene: TRBV7-8; CDR3 protein: CASSLGMLGGYTF
V gene: TRBV20-1; CDR3 protein: CSARGGTSGRKNGQYF
V gene: TRBV14; CDR3 protein: CASSLTGTVSYEQYF
V gene: TRBV24-1; CDR3 protein: CATSVQGLGGDTQYF
V gene: TRBV9; CDR3 protein: CASSVGRSGADSLYTF
V gene: TRBV5-6; CDR3 protein: CASSLGQGARQTQYF
V gene: TRBV11-2; CDR3 protein: CASSPQGGTVSGANVLTF
V gene: TRBV11-2; CDR3 protein: CASSQGQGGIAANTF
V gene: TRBV20-1; CDR3 protein: CSARGTGNNEKLFF
V gene: TRBV4-1; CDR3 protein: CASSQDWPGNTIYF
V gene: TRBV11-2; CDR3 protein: CASSLVGFSEKLIF
V gene: TRBV5-1; CDR3 protein: CASSSGDRTGELFF
V gene: TRBV5-1; CDR3 protein: CASSASVSGINEQFF
V gene: TRBV18; CDR3 protein: CASSPLGQGDNSPLHF
V gene: TRBV7-9; CDR3 protein: CASSHIQGTQETQYF